A single sample gave rise to the 21 T cell receptor beta chains below, sequenced in a study of CD8+ T cells in alopecia areata. RNA was isolated and reverse transcribed to cDNA, the sequencing template. Produced via immunoSEQ multiplex PCR; TCRdb's table is partial and in-frame only. Of about 97,000 clones in the sample, around 45% are singletons; the top ten hold 1% to 1.5%. The sample taken for sequencing was CD4+ T cells sorted from blood. These TCRs come from a human donor with alopecia areata.

This clone was counted once. The genes are TRBV5-1 and TRBJ2-7; 11 bases line up with TRBD2. The V and J ends lost 4 bases and 3 bases, in that order; junction bases with no gene match: 15. Germline-derived CDR1 and CDR2 are SGHRS and YFSETQ. CDR3 length: 18 residues. The DNA of the CDR3 is TGCGCCAGCAGCACAGGGACTAGCGGACAGGGCTATGACTACGAGCAGTACTTC. Translating gives CASSTGTSGQGYDYEQYF. Full variable domain (remainder filled in from reference TRBV5-1 and TRBJ2-7): KAGVTQTPRYLIKTRGQQVTLSCSPISGHRSVSWYQQTPGQGLQFLFEYFSETQRNKGNFPGRFSGRQFSNSRSEMNVSTLELGDSALYLCASSTGTSGQGYDYEQYFGPGTRLTVT.

This clone was observed a few times. The chain couples TRBV15 to TRBJ1-3; D perhaps matches TRBD1 (5 bases). Trimming removed 3 bases from V and 0 bases from J, with 12 bases in between. Germline V CDR1 and CDR2: LNHNV, YYDKDF (reference sequence). This CDR3 region has 16 residues. In DNA form, the CDR3 reads TGTGCCACCAGCAGCAAGGACACAACCTCTGGAAACACCATATATTTT. It encodes CATSSKDTTSGNTIYF.

The chain is built from TRBV19 and TRBJ2-7, with 9 bases identical to TRBD2. From germline, CDR1 is LNHDA and CDR2 SQIVND (reference sequence). The CDR3 is 14 amino acids. V shed 5 bases and J 6 bases; nucleotides not matched to a gene: 8. The CDR3 protein is CASSLSGSSGEQYF. The DNA for the CDR3 is TGTGCCAGTAGTCTTAGCGGGAGCTCCGGCGAGCAGTACTTC.

The V gene is TRBV30, the J gene TRBJ2-5, with D hard to call. CDR3 length equals 11 residues. The V gene's germline CDR1 is GTSNPN and CDR2 SVGIG (reference sequence). V shed 5 bases and J shed 0 bases, with 4 bases lying between them. The CDR3 DNA reads as TGTGCCTGGCGGGACCAAGAGACCCAGTACTTC. This encodes CAWRDQETQYF.

The rearrangement joins TRBV15 to TRBJ2-7; D is undetermined. V lost 3 bases and J 7 bases, leaving 13 bases between the germline ends. Germline V lookup: CDR1 LNHNV, CDR2 YYDKDF (reference sequence). The CDR3 covers 13 residues. The CDR3 protein is CATSSRAQREQYF. The DNA for the CDR3 is TGTGCCACCAGCAGCCGGGCCCAGAGGGAGCAGTACTTC.

The chain uses TRBV7-6 and TRBJ2-3, with TRBD2 identical over 11 bases. V was pared by 1 base and J by 6 bases, with 6 bases of the junction left unmatched. The CDR3 consists of 16 residues. Looked up from germline, CDR1 is SGHVS and CDR2 is FNYEAQ. The CDR3 sequence is CASSLGVAGGADTQYF. CDR3 coding DNA: TGTGCCAGCAGCTTAGGTGTAGCGGGAGGGGCTGATACGCAGTATTTT. Full variable domain (missing parts from reference TRBV7-6 and TRBJ2-3): GAGVSQSPRYKVTKRGQDVALRCDPISGHVSLYWYRQALGQGPEFLTYFNYEAQQDKSGLPNDRFSAERPEGSISTLTIQRTEQRDSAMYRCASSLGVAGGADTQYFGPGTRLTVL.

V gene TRBV7-2 combines with J gene TRBJ1-3; D is ambiguous. The CDR3 runs 13 residues. Trimming took off 6 bases at V and 0 bases at J, with 6 bases between the two ends. Germline-derived CDR1 and CDR2 are SGHTA and FQGNSA. CDR3 sequence: CASRIFSGNTIYF. The CDR3 bases are TGTGCCAGCAGAATTTTCTCTGGAAACACCATATATTTT.

The V gene is TRBV30, the J gene TRBJ1-4; D uncertain. V lost 0 bases to trimming and J lost 4 bases, with 6 bases between them. This CDR3 comprises 13 residues. CDR1 and CDR2 (germline): GTSNPN, SVGIG (reference sequence). CDR3 DNA sequence: TGTGCCTGGAGTGTACTCTTTAATGAAAAACTGTTTTTT. Translating it yields CAWSVLFNEKLFF.

This chain connects TRBV2 to TRBJ1-2, with no clear D. The CDR3 is 12 residues long. V lost 0 bases and J 4 bases, leaving 3 bases between the germline ends. Germline assignment: CDR1 SNHLY and CDR2 FYNNEI. The CDR3 nucleotides read TGTGCCAGCAGTGAAGCATCCTATGGCTACACCTTC. It encodes CASSEASYGYTF.

V usage is TRBV4-3 and J usage is TRBJ2-3; D possibly uses TRBD1 or TRBD2 (5 bases each). The CDR3 loop spans 16 amino acids. Germline CDR1 reads LGHNA; CDR2 reads YSLEER. Trimming left V 3 bases short and J 0 bases short, with 13 bases between. CDR3 sequence: CASSQIPGRSTDTQYF. The CDR3 DNA reads TGCGCCAGCAGCCAGATACCGGGACGGAGCACAGATACGCAGTATTTT.

The rearrangement uses TRBV27 and TRBJ2-1, with 8 bases lining up with TRBD2. The germline CDR1 and CDR2 sequences are MNHEY and SMNVEV (reference sequence). V trimming: 8 bases; J trimming: 4 bases; junction bases outside the gene matches: 7. This CDR3 has 14 amino acids. The DNA for the CDR3 is TGTGCCAGCCTCAGCGGGAGTGTGTACAATGAGCAGTTCTTC. Amino acids: CASLSGSVYNEQFF.

Only a few counts were recorded for this clone. The V gene is TRBV29-1, the J gene TRBJ2-4, with D perhaps being TRBD1 or TRBD2 (5 bases each). The CDR3 contains 13 residues. Germline lookup yields CDR1 SQVTM and CDR2 ANQGSEA. Trimming removed 7 bases at V and 0 bases at J, with 10 bases between. The CDR3 DNA sequence: TGCAGCGGAGGGGACGGAGCCAAAAACATTCAGTACTTC. Its protein is CSGGDGAKNIQYF.

The V gene is TRBV29-1, the J gene TRBJ2-1; TRBD2 agrees at 14 bases. CDR3 length: 15 residues. In germline, CDR1 is SQVTM, CDR2 ANQGSEA. The trim removed 7 bases at V and 10 bases at J, leaving 12 bases unmatched. In DNA, the CDR3 is TGCAGCGCCGTGTATTGGACTAGCGGGGGGCTCGAGCAGTTCTTC. Residues: CSAVYWTSGGLEQFF.

This clone occurred a few times. The V gene is TRBV11-2, the J gene TRBJ2-2; D ambiguous. The CDR3 spans 15 residues. V was pared by 7 bases and J by 0 bases, with 12 bases between. CDR1 and CDR2 from the germline V gene are SGHAT and FQNNGV. The CDR3: CASIGRRANTGELFF. CDR3 DNA: TGTGCCAGCATCGGCCGAAGAGCGAACACCGGGGAGCTGTTTTTT.

This chain links TRBV4-3 with TRBJ2-1; TRBD2 aligns across 12 bases. The V and J ends lost 2 bases and 9 bases, in that order; junction bases with no gene match: 11. Germline loops: CDR1 LGHNA, CDR2 YSLEER. CDR3 length: 17 residues. The CDR3 spells CASSQPSGGAKVGEQFF. The CDR3 nucleotides read TGCGCCAGCAGCCAACCTAGCGGGGGGGCCAAGGTCGGTGAGCAGTTCTTC.

J is TRBJ2-5 and V is TRBV5-1; D possibly matches TRBD1 or TRBD2 (5 bases each). Germline CDR1 SGHRS, CDR2 YFSETQ. This CDR3 spans 17 amino acids. V was shortened by 5 bases and J by 2 bases, with 22 bases between the two germline ends. CDR3 in amino acids: CASRAQTGARKQETQYF. Here the CDR3 DNA reads TGCGCCAGCAGGGCTCAAACCGGGGCGCGGAAACAAGAGACCCAGTACTTC.

A few counts support this clone. V usage is TRBV5-1 and J usage is TRBJ2-1; D possibly corresponds to TRBD2 (5 bases). CDR1 and CDR2 from the germline V gene are SGHRS and YFSETQ. This CDR3 comprises 15 residues. Between the trimmed V and J ends, which lost 4 bases and 0 bases, there was a span of 11 bases. CDR3 amino acids: CASSLESGSYNEQFF. The CDR3, as DNA: TGCGCCAGCAGCCTGGAAAGCGGCTCCTACAATGAGCAGTTCTTC.

This clone occurred once. The chain combines TRBV9 with TRBJ2-3, with 14 bases that match TRBD2. The trim removed 2 bases at V and 5 bases at J, leaving 4 bases unmatched. CDR1 and CDR2 from the germline V gene are SGDLS and YYNGEE. The CDR3 consists of 16 residues. As DNA, the CDR3 is TGTGCCAGCAGCGTGGGACTAGCGGGAGCCGGAGATACGCAGTATTTT. This encodes CASSVGLAGAGDTQYF.

This chain links TRBV5-1 with TRBJ2-5; 8 bases align to TRBD2. The germline V gene encodes CDR1 SGHRS and CDR2 YFSETQ. The trim removed 4 bases at V and 4 bases at J, leaving 9 bases unmatched. The CDR3 runs to 15 residues. For the CDR3, the DNA is TGCGCCAGCAGCGGCAGCGGGGGTACTCGAGAGACCCAGTACTTC. Protein sequence: CASSGSGGTRETQYF.

The rearrangement uses TRBV5-1 and TRBJ2-7, with 9 bases identical to TRBD2. The CDR3 is 14 residues long. V was clipped by 0 bases and J by 6 bases; unmatched bases: 4. CDR1 SGHRS and CDR2 YFSETQ come from the germline V gene. The CDR3 sequence: CASSLVAGAAEQYF. The DNA of the CDR3 is TGCGCCAGCAGCTTGGTAGCGGGAGCTGCCGAGCAGTACTTC.

This chain links TRBV4-1 with TRBJ1-3; 8 nucleotides match TRBD1. The junction had 4 bases not matched to a gene; V was cut back by 0 bases and J by 0 bases. CDR1 and CDR2 (germline): MGHRA, YSYEKL. The CDR3 loop spans 17 amino acids. The CDR3 region has the DNA TGCGCCAGCAGCCAAGAGGGACAGGCGAACTCTGGAAACACCATATATTTT. It yields the protein CASSQEGQANSGNTIYF.